This T cell receptor (beta chain) was identified during a study of cytotoxic CD8 clonotypes in ibrutinib-treated CLL (dated by TCRdb to the early 2020s). For the study in its entirety: The cohort was composed of under 12 relapsed/refractory and approximately 14 treatment-naive patients; IGHV unmutated status was identified in 17 to 18 patients. Responses were partial in roughly 25 patients and complete in 2; after median 68 months follow-up, about 14 stayed in remission and 12 progressed. Response samples were obtained after a median of about 13 months of treatment, with a range of about 6 to 36 months. On average, each sample yielded about 250,000 productive templates and about 94,000 productive rearrangements. Of the roughly 86 participants in the trial, approximately 26 had longitudinal samples available. Cryopreserved peripheral blood mononuclear cells were collected at three points: before therapy, at response, and at either sustained remission or disease progression. All remission and progressive disease samples were collected while patients were still receiving ibrutinib. The research as a whole found: Baseline clonality was found to be higher than that of age-matched healthy donors and was strongly correlated with circulating CD8+ T-cell counts. Sustained-remission and progressing patients did not have matched sampling times, and lymph node repertoires were not examined. Public clonotypes were rare and either contracted or stayed stable during treatment, and the rise in clonality at ibrutinib response reflected the expansion of private clonotypes. An increase in clonality was observed at ibrutinib response, with clonality remaining stable during sustained remission and falling back toward baseline at progression.

Note on this clone: This clone's antigen is unknown. No base quality information exists; no much larger clone differs at one position.

V has 4 bases trimmed and J has 8 bases trimmed; junction bases matching no gene number 9. Looking up the germline V gene yields CDR1 KGHSH and CDR2 LQKENI. The CDR3 contains 16 residues, cysteine and phenylalanine counted. Of the read, only the CDR3 DNA is kept; its 48 bases are in frame from base 1. The time point label for this specimen denotes: roughly 25 months on ibrutinib. For TCR beta library preparation, 1.5 to 2 micrograms of genomic DNA were extracted from the cryopreserved PBMCs. High-throughput TCR beta sequencing was performed on longitudinal blood samples from CLL patients receiving ibrutinib monotherapy. The patients were enrolled in a single-center, open-label phase 2 trial of ibrutinib monotherapy. On a MiSeq, deep resolution sequencing aimed for a depth between 1 in 1 million and 1 in 200,000 T cells, with each clonotype covered 10x on average. The immunoSEQ hsTCRB Kit was used to generate TCR beta libraries. The original methods were these. Data were analyzed with ImmunoSEQ Data Assistant and ImmunoSEQ Analyzer, with V, D and J genes assigned per IMGT definitions. Clonality, which ranges from 0 to 1, was calculated by subtracting the normalized Shannon entropy of productive rearrangement frequencies from one. Only overrepresented clonotypes making up at least 0.05% of each patient's repertoire were included in the public clonotype analysis. Repertoires from thirteen age-matched healthy donors in immuneACCESS were used as clonality controls. The table comes from immuneACCESS by way of TCRdb, which keeps in-frame sequences with V and J called. Part of the clones is missing from these tables; in studies checked, under half for an unresolved V gene and the rest for unknown reasons. V and J calls and clone size come straight from that table; D and trimming were deduced from the DNA. This sample is represented by about 120,000 clones; 58% of them were singletons. Clones ranked in the top ten supply about 40% of the sample.

This sequence originates from a human donor with chronic lymphocytic leukemia. Here the sequenced sample was PBMCs, taken after 24 months of ibrutinib treatment. This chain is built from TRBV18 and TRBJ1-4, with 11 junctional bases fitting TRBD1. The CDR3 loop reads CASSRNGQGAGEKLFF. The nucleotides read TGTGCCAGCTCACGCAATGGACAGGGGGCAGGGGAAAAACTGTTTTTT.